The 20 T cell receptor beta chains in this list originate from one sample, sequenced in a study of glioma-infiltrating T cells after dendritic cell vaccination. Measured with immunoSEQ multiplex PCR; TCRdb has only the in-frame clones, and not every one. The sample lists 100,000 or so clones; nearly 90% were seen once. Time point in this sample: after dendritic cell vaccination, including at tumor progression/relapse. The material sequenced was blood, taken after dendritic cell vaccination. The receptors stem from a human donor with glioblastoma.

The chain links TRBV4-1 to TRBJ2-3; a possible D gene is TRBD2 (5 bases). V was trimmed by 0 bases and J by 5 bases, leaving 12 bases between them. The CDR3 runs to 15 residues. Germline V CDR1 and CDR2: MGHRA, YSYEKL. The CDR3, as DNA: TGCGCCAGCAGCCAAGAAGGACTCTCTGGAGATACGCAGTATTTT. As protein: CASSQEGLSGDTQYF.

In its sample, this clone was seen once. V gene TRBV4-1 combines with J gene TRBJ1-2; D not resolved. V lost 0 bases, J lost 6 bases, and 11 bases lay in between. This CDR3 is 14 amino acids long. The V gene's germline CDR1 is MGHRA and CDR2 YSYEKL. The CDR3 sequence is CASSQEPVTNGYTF. CDR3 DNA sequence: TGCGCCAGCAGCCAAGAACCAGTAACCAATGGCTACACCTTC.

A few counts support this clone. This sample also contains other DNA sequences that code for the same CDR3. The chain carries TRBV2 and TRBJ1-1; possible D gene TRBD1, 6 bases. This CDR3 has 13 amino acids. Trimming stripped 6 bases from V and 2 bases from J, with 10 bases between. Germline CDR1 SNHLY, CDR2 FYNNEI. The CDR3 coding sequence is TGTGCCAGCAGGGCGGACAGAAACACTGAAGCTTTCTTT. This translates into CASRADRNTEAFF.

V usage is TRBV11-3 and J usage is TRBJ1-3; D not resolved. V lost 5 bases and J lost 4, with 9 bases in between. CDR1 and CDR2 from the germline V gene are SGHNT and YENEEA. The CDR3 sequence is 13 residues long. The CDR3 loop reads CASSMQQGNTIYF. In nucleotides, the CDR3 is TGTGCCAGCAGCATGCAACAGGGAAACACCATATATTTT.

This chain links TRBV2 with TRBJ1-1; D uncertain. V gave up 4 bases and J gave up 3 bases, with 9 bases separating them. The CDR3 is 13 amino acids. Germline CDR1 SNHLY, CDR2 FYNNEI. In nucleotides, the CDR3 is TGTGCCAGCAGTGCTAGAGGTCACACTGAAGCTTTCTTT. Translated, it gives CASSARGHTEAFF.

V is TRBV6-5 and J is TRBJ1-4, with D possibly matching TRBD1 (6 bases). The CDR3 spans 14 residues. Germline CDR1 reads MNHEY; CDR2 reads SVGAGI. V lost 2 bases and J lost 7, with 11 bases in between. The CDR3 loop reads CASSYGTGFEKLFF. CDR3 DNA sequence: TGTGCCAGCAGTTACGGTACAGGGTTTGAAAAACTGTTTTTT.

The chain combines TRBV19 with TRBJ1-5; possibly TRBD1 for D (6 bases). The CDR3 is 14 residues long. The V gene's germline CDR1 is LNHDA and CDR2 SQIVND (reference sequence). Trimming took off 5 bases at V and 3 bases at J, with 11 bases between the two ends. The CDR3, as DNA: TGTGCCAGTAGTCGCCGGGACACCAATCAGCCCCAGCATTTT. Its protein product is CASSRRDTNQPQHF.

The genes are TRBV27 and TRBJ1-1; TRBD1 might be the D (6 bases). The CDR3 has 17 residues. Germline CDR1 reads MNHEY; CDR2 reads SMNVEV (reference sequence). V lost 3 bases and J lost 6, with 23 bases in between. CDR3 residues: CASSFRARGEREAEAFF. Here the CDR3 DNA reads TGTGCCAGCAGTTTCCGGGCCAGGGGAGAGAGAGAGGCTGAAGCTTTCTTT.

The V gene is TRBV5-1, the J gene TRBJ1-1, with 7 bases identical to TRBD1. J lost 4 bases, V lost 4 bases, and 10 bases had no gene match. There are 15 residues in the CDR3. Per germline, CDR1 SGHRS and CDR2 YFSETQ. CDR3 loop: CASSLRQGRGTEAFF. CDR3 coding DNA: TGCGCCAGCAGCCTAAGACAGGGAAGAGGCACTGAAGCTTTCTTT.

This chain links TRBV15 with TRBJ2-4; D possibly corresponds to TRBD1 (6 bases). The CDR3 spans 16 residues. CDR1 is LNHNV and CDR2 is YYDKDF in the germline V gene (reference sequence). V gave up 0 bases and J gave up 7 bases, with 16 bases separating them. The chain's CDR3 is CATSRDRRGQGNIQYF. The CDR3 DNA sequence: TGTGCCACCAGCAGAGATCGAAGGGGACAAGGGAACATTCAGTACTTC.

V is TRBV16 and J is TRBJ1-2; 7 bases line up with TRBD1. Germline trimming cut 1 base from V and 7 bases from J; bases unmatched to any gene: 9. In germline, CDR1 is KGHSY, CDR2 FQNENV. This CDR3 comprises 15 residues. This chain's CDR3 is CASSQWYRGDGGYTF. CDR3 DNA sequence: TGTGCCAGCAGCCAATGGTACAGGGGAGATGGTGGCTACACCTTC.

This clone has only a few counts. V is TRBV9 and J is TRBJ2-7; D gene ambiguous. Per the germline V gene, CDR1 is SGDLS and CDR2 is YYNGEE. Trimming left V 3 bases short and J 3 bases short, with 4 bases between. The CDR3 loop spans 11 amino acids. CDR3 in DNA: TGTGCCAGCAGCGCAGTCTACGAGCAGTACTTC. Translation gives CASSAVYEQYF.

The rearrangement uses TRBV11-3 and TRBJ2-3; TRBD2 matches 7 bases. Germline CDR1 SGHNT, CDR2 YENEEA. J lost 1 base, V lost 2 bases, and 0 bases had no gene match. CDR3 length: 14 residues. The CDR3 spells CASSLTSGTDTQYF. The CDR3 DNA follows: TGTGCCAGCAGCTTAACTAGCGGCACAGATACGCAGTATTTT.

The chain's CDR3 is CASSVEQDYGYTF. In nucleotides, the CDR3 is TGTGCCAGCAGCGTAGAGCAGGACTATGGCTACACCTTC. The V and J genes are TRBV9 and TRBJ1-2; D gene ambiguous. This CDR3 has 13 residues. CDR1 is SGDLS, CDR2 YYNGEE, per germline. V lost 0 bases and J lost 3, with 6 bases in between.

This chain links TRBV14 with TRBJ2-1; tentative D call: TRBD2 (6 bases). This CDR3 region has 13 residues. The V gene's germline CDR1 is SGHDN and CDR2 FVKESK. V lost 1 base, J lost 10 bases, and 11 bases lay in between. As DNA, the CDR3 is TGTGCCAGCAGCCAAGTGCGGGCGGGGGAGCAGTTCTTC. Its translation is CASSQVRAGEQFF. The full variable domain, rest sourced from reference TRBV14 and TRBJ2-1, is EAGVTQFPSHSVIEKGQTVTLRCDPISGHDNLYWYRRVMGKEIKFLLHFVKESKQDESGMPNNRFLAERTGGTYSTLKVQPAELEDSGVYFCASSQVRAGEQFFGPGTRLTVL.

The chain recombines TRBV5-4 with TRBJ1-6, with TRBD1 identical over 12 bases. Germline V gene lookup returns CDR1 SGHNT and CDR2 YYREEE (reference sequence). V was pared by 3 bases and J by 9 bases, with 7 bases of the junction left unmatched. The CDR3 is 16 residues long. The CDR3 sequence: CASSSGQGAGSSPLHF. CDR3 DNA: TGTGCCAGCAGCTCGGGACAGGGGGCAGGTAGTTCACCCCTCCACTTT.

This CDR3 is CASKLAQSTDTQYF. The CDR3 nucleotides are TGTGCCAGCAAGCTAGCGCAGAGCACAGATACGCAGTATTTT. The V and J genes are TRBV2 and TRBJ2-3; D is possibly TRBD2 (6 bases). The CDR3 loop spans 14 amino acids. The ends were cut back, 7 bases at V and 0 bases at J, with 11 bases in the middle. CDR1 SNHLY and CDR2 FYNNEI come from the germline V gene.

This clone has just one count. The rearrangement joins TRBV11-2 to TRBJ2-5; possible D gene TRBD2, 6 bases. Per the germline V gene, CDR1 is SGHAT and CDR2 is FQNNGV. This CDR3 comprises 16 residues. Trimming stripped 0 bases from V and 5 bases from J, with 16 bases between. The DNA for the CDR3 is TGTGCCAGCAGCTTAGATCCCCCCGGGGGAGGCGAGACCCAGTACTTC. Protein sequence: CASSLDPPGGGETQYF.

The chain recombines TRBV2 with TRBJ2-3, with 7 nucleotides matching TRBD2. V lost 7 bases, J lost 4 bases, and 11 bases stayed unmatched. The CDR3 consists of 15 residues. Germline V gives CDR1 SNHLY, CDR2 FYNNEI. The CDR3 DNA reads TGTGCCAGCACTACCGGGACTACTAGGGCAGATACGCAGTATTTT. Protein: CASTTGTTRADTQYF.

This rearrangement joins TRBV5-1 to TRBJ2-1, with 9 nucleotides matching TRBD1. The J segment lost 6 bases and the V segment lost 1 base, leaving 5 bases of the junction unmatched. This CDR3 is 15 amino acids long. Looked up from germline, CDR1 is SGHRS and CDR2 is YFSETQ. The CDR3 reads CASSLLQGASNEQFF. CDR3 in DNA: TGCGCCAGCAGCTTGTTACAGGGGGCTAGCAATGAGCAGTTCTTC.